These 4 T cell receptor beta chains came from one sample sequenced in a study of blood T cell repertoires in COVID-19. Some clones are missing from TCRdb's copy, which holds only in-frame ones; the method was immunoSEQ multiplex PCR. The sample consists of a few hundred thousand clones, 85% of them appearing once. The sequenced sample consisted of peripheral blood. The source of these receptors is a man aged 50-60 years with active or convalescent COVID-19.

The chain combines TRBV7-9 with TRBJ2-7, with TRBD2 matching 7 bases. Germline trimming cut 5 bases from V and 4 bases from J; bases unmatched to any gene: 11. The CDR3 loop spans 15 amino acids. Germline CDR1 and CDR2: SEHNR and FQNEAQ (reference sequence). Here the CDR3 DNA reads TGTGCCAGCAGCCCCCCCCGGGGGAGGGTGTACGAGCAGTACTTC. It encodes CASSPPRGRVYEQYF.

V is TRBV9 and J is TRBJ1-2, with TRBD1 matching 9 bases. The CDR3 is 12 residues long. CDR1 SGDLS and CDR2 YYNGEE come from the germline V gene. Trimming removed 7 bases from V and 5 bases from J; junction bases left unmatched: 3. The CDR3 is CASSGQGYGYTF. As DNA, the CDR3 is TGTGCCAGCTCGGGACAGGGTTATGGCTACACCTTC.

This clone was observed a handful of times. The rearrangement joins TRBV28 to TRBJ1-2, with D perhaps matching TRBD1 (5 bases). Germline loops: CDR1 MDHEN, CDR2 SYDVKM. This CDR3 comprises 14 residues. Trimming pared 2 bases from V and 4 bases from J, leaving 11 bases between. The CDR3 coding sequence is TGTGCCAGCAGTTTAGACAGTCTTACCTATGGCTACACCTTC. Its translation is CASSLDSLTYGYTF.

This chain links TRBV5-1 with TRBJ2-5, with D possibly being TRBD2 (6 bases). The CDR3 is made up of 16 amino acids. CDR1 is SGHRS and CDR2 is YFSETQ in the germline V gene. Trimming cost V 2 bases and J 2 bases, with 16 bases left between them. CDR3 coding DNA: TGCGCCAGCAGCTTAGGGGACTTAGACTTTCAAGAGACCCAGTACTTC. Its protein is CASSLGDLDFQETQYF.